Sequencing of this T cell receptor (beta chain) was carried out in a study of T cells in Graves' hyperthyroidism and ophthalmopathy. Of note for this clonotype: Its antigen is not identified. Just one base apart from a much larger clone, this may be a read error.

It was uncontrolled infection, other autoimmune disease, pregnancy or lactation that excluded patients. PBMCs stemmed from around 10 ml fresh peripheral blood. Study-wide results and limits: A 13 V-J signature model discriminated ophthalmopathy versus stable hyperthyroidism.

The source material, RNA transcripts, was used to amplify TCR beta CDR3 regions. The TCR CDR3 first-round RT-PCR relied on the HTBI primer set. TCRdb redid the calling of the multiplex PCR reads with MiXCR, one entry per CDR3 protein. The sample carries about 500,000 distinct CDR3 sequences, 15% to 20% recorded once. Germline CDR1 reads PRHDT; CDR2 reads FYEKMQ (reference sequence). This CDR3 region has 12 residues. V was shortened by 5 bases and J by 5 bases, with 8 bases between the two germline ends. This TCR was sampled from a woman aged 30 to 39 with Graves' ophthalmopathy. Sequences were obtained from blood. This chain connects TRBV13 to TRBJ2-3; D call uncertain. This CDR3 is CASSQQKDTQYF. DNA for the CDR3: TGTGCCAGCAGCCAGCAAAAAGATACGCAGTATTTT.